The source of this T cell receptor (beta chain) is a study of cytomegalovirus exposure and HLA in healthy donors. Study information: An early data release held approximately 80 million unique TCRs from HLA-typed donors. Findings and caveats of the study: Earlier analysis looked at TCR beta V segments, and most were productive about 90% or about 30% of the time. An assumption of roughly uniform sequencing depth across donors underlay the presence/absence analyses.

Germline V gives CDR1 ENHRY, CDR2 SYGVKD. V shed 2 bases and J shed 4 bases, with 11 bases lying between them. The CDR3 spans 15 residues. Points on this clone: Its matching antigen is unknown.

The PCR used 60 Vbeta and 13 Jbeta primers. Sequencing was performed with immunoSEQ multiplex PCR; in TCRdb, only in-frame clones are kept and a portion is missing. The sample gives 130,000 or so clones, around 77% of which show up once; 5.3% is in the top ten. There were likely unrecorded immune exposures, though donors were nominally healthy when sampled. The receptor comes from a man between 25 and 39 years old in good health and CMV-seronegative. The sequencing input was PBMCs. The V call is TRBV10-3, the J call TRBJ2-2; possibly TRBD1 for D (7 bases). CDR3 nucleotides: TGTGCCATCAGTGAGGCTCAGGGGGGCACCGGGGAGCTGTTTTTT. Protein sequence: CAISEAQGGTGELFF.